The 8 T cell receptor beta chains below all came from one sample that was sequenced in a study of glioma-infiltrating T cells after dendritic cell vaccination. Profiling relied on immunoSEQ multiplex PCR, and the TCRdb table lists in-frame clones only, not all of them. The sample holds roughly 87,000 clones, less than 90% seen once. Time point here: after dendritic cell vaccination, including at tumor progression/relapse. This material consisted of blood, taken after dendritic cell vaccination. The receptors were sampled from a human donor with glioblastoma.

The CDR3 DNA follows: TGTGCCAGCAGTGACGGGACACCTGATGAAGCTTTCTTT. It yields the protein CASSDGTPDEAFF. The V and J genes are TRBV6-4 and TRBJ1-1, with D tentatively TRBD1 (6 bases). The CDR3 covers 13 residues. Germline V CDR1 and CDR2: MRHNA, SNTAGT. The V and J ends lost 2 bases and 7 bases respectively, with 11 bases between them.

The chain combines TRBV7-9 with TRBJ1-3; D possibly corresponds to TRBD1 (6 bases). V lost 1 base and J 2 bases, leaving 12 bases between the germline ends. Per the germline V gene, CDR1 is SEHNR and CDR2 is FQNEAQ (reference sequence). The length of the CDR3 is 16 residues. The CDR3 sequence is CASSLGQAGTGNTIYF. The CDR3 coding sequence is TGTGCCAGCAGCTTAGGACAGGCCGGTACTGGAAACACCATATATTTT.

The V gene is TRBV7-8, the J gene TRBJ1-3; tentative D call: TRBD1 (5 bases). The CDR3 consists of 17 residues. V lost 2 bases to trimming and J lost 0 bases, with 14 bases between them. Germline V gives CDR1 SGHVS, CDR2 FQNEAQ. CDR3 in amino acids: CASSLLPDRSSGNTIYF. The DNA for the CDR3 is TGTGCCAGCAGCTTACTCCCCGACAGAAGCTCTGGAAACACCATATATTTT.

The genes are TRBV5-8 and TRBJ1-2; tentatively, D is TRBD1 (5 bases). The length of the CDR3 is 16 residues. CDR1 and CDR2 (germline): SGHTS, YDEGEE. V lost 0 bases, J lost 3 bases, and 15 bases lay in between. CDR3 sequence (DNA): TGTGCCAGCAGCTTGGAAGGGGCGCGGTCGGACTATGGCTACACCTTC. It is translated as CASSLEGARSDYGYTF.

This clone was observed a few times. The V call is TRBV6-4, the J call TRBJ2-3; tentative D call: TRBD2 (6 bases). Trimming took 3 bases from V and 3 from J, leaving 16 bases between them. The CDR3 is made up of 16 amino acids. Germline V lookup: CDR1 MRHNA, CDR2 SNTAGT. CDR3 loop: CASSEGLNAGTDTQYF. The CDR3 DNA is TGTGCCAGCAGTGAAGGGCTAAATGCGGGGACAGATACGCAGTATTTT.

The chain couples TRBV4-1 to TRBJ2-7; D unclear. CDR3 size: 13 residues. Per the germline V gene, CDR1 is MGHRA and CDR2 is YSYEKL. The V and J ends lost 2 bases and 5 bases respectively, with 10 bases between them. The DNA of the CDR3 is TGCGCCAGCAGCCAACTACCCCAAGACGAGCAGTACTTC. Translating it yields CASSQLPQDEQYF.

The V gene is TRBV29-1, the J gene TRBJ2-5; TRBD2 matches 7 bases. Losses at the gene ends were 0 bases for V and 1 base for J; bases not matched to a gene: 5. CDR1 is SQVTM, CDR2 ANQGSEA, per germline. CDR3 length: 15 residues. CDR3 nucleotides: TGCAGCGTTGAAGATCGCGGGGGAGCCCAAGAGACCCAGTACTTC. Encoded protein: CSVEDRGGAQETQYF.

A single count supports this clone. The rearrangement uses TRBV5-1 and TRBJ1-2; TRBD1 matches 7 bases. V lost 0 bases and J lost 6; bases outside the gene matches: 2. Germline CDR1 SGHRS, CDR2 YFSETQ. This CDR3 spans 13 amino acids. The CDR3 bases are TGCGCCAGCAGCTTGGGGGACAGTAATGGCTACACCTTC. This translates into CASSLGDSNGYTF. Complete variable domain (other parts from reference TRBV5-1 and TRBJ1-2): KAGVTQTPRYLIKTRGQQVTLSCSPISGHRSVSWYQQTPGQGLQFLFEYFSETQRNKGNFPGRFSGRQFSNSRSEMNVSTLELGDSALYLCASSLGDSNGYTFGSGTRLTVV.